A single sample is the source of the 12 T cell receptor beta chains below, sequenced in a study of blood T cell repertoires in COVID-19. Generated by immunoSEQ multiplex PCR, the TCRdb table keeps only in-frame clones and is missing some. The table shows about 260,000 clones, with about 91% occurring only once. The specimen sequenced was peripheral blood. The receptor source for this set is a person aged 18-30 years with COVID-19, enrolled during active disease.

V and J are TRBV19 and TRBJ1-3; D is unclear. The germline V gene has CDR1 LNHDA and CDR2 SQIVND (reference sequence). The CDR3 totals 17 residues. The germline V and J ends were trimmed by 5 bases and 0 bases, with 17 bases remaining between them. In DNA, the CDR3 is TGTGCCAGTAGTCCCCCAGACCAGGCATTCTCTGGAAACACCATATATTTT. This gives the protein CASSPPDQAFSGNTIYF.

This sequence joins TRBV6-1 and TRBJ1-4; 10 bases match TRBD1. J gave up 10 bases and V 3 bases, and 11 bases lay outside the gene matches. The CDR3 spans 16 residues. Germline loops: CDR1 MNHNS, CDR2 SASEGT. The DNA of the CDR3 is TGTGCCAGCAGTGATTCCGGTCGGGACAGGGGCGGAAAACTGTTTTTT. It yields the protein CASSDSGRDRGGKLFF.

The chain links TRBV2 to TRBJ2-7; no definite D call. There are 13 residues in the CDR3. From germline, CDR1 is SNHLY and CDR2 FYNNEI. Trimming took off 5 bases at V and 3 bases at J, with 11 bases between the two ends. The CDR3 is CASSPYLDYEQYF. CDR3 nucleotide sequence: TGTGCCAGCAGTCCCTACCTAGACTACGAGCAGTACTTC.

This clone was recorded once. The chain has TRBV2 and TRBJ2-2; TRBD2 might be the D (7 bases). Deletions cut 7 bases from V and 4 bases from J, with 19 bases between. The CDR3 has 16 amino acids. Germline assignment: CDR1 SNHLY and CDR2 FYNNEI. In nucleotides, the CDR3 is TGTGCCAGCACCAAGGGAGTGGGGGGGCGCACCGGGGAGCTGTTTTTT. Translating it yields CASTKGVGGRTGELFF.

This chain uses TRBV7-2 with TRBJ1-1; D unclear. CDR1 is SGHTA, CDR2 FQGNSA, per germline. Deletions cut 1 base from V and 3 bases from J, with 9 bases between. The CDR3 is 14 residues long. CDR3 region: CASSLGRLDTEAFF. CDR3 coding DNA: TGTGCCAGCAGCTTAGGCAGGTTGGACACTGAAGCTTTCTTT.

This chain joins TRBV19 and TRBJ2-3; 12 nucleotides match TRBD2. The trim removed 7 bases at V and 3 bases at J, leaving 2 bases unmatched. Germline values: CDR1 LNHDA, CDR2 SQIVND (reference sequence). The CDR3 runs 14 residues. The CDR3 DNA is TGTGCCAGTACCCTAGCGGGAGGGACAGATACGCAGTATTTT. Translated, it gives CASTLAGGTDTQYF.

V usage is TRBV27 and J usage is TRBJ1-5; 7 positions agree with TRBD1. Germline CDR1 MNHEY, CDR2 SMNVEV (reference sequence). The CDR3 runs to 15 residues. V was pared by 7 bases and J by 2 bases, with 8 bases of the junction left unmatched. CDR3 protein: CASTPAGTGNQPQHF. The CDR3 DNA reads TGTGCCAGCACCCCAGCCGGGACAGGCAATCAGCCCCAGCATTTT.

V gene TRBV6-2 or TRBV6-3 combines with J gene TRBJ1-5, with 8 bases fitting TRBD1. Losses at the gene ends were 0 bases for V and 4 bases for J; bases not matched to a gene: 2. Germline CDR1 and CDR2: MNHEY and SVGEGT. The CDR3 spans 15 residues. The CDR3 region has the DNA TGTGCCAGCAGTTACTCAGGACAGGGTAATCAGCCCCAGCATTTT. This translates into CASSYSGQGNQPQHF.

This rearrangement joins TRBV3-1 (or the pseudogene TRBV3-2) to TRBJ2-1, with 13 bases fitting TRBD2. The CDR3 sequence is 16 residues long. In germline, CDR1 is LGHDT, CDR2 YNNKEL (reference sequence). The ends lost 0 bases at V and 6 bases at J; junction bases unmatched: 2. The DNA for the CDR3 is TGTGCCAGCAGCCAAGAAACTAGCGGGAGGGCCAATGAGCAGTTCTTC. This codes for CASSQETSGRANEQFF.

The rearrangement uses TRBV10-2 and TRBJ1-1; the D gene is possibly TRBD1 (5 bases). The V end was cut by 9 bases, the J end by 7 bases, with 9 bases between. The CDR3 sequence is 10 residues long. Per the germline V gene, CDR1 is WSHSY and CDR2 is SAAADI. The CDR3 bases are TGCGCCAGTCCGGGGGTTGAAGCTTTCTTT. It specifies CASPGVEAFF.

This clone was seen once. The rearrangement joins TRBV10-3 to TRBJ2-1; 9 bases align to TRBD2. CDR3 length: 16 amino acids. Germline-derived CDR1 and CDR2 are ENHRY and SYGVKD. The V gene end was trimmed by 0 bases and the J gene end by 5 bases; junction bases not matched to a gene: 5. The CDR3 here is CAISESGSGGHNEQFF. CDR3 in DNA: TGTGCCATCAGTGAGTCGGGAAGCGGGGGGCACAATGAGCAGTTCTTC.

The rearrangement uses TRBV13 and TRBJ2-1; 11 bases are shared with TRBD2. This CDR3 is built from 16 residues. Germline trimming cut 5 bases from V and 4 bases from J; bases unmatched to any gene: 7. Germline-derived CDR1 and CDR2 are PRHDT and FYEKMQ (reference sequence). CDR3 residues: CASSQSGTSGYNEQFF. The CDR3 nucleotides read TGTGCCAGCAGCCAATCCGGGACTAGCGGATACAATGAGCAGTTCTTC. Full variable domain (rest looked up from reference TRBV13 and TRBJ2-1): AAGVIQSPRHLIKEKRETATLKCYPIPRHDTVYWYQQGPGQDPQFLISFYEKMQSDKGSIPDRFSAQQFSDYHSELNMSSLELGDSALYFCASSQSGTSGYNEQFFGPGTRLTVL.